This TCR beta chain was recovered during a study of control samples from healthy donors and cancer patients (dated by TCRdb to the early 2020s). Notes on this clone: Its antigen target is currently unknown. No qualities accompany the bases; no much larger clone lies one base away.

CDR1 SGHAT and CDR2 FQNNGV were looked up in the germline V gene. V and J lose 6 bases and 1 base, and a span of 19 bases separates them. The cysteine opens and the phenylalanine closes a CDR3 of 17 amino acids. Only the CDR3 portion is preserved as DNA: 51 bases, with reading frame beginning at the first base. The library relied on the immunoSEQ multiplex PCR assay. TCRdb stores this immuneACCESS table with in-frame sequences only. Part of the clones is absent; in the studies checked, under half of the shortfall reflects unresolved V genes, and no reason is known for the rest. A total of 60,000 to 95,000 clones appear in this sample, over 65% of them only once. Roughly 16% of the sample belongs to the ten largest clones.

The receptor was derived from a man aged 50-59 years in good health. The receptor chain draws on TRBV11-2 and TRBJ2-1, with the D segment possibly TRBD1 or TRBD2, each aligning over 5 bases. The sequenced sample was blood. The CDR3 is CASRLAGASSSYNEQFF. The DNA reads as follows: TGTGCCAGCAGACTCGCCGGGGCGTCTAGTTCCTACAATGAGCAGTTCTTC.